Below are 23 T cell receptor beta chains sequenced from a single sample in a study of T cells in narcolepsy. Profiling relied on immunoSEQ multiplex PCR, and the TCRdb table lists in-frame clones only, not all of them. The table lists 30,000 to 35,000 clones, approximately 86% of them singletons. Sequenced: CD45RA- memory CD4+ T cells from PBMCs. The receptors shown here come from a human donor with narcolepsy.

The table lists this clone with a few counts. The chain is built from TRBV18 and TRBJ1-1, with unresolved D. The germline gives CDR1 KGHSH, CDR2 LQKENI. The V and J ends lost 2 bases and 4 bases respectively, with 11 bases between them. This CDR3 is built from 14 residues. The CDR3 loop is CASSPTGLGTEAFF. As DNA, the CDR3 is TGTGCCAGCTCACCAACGGGGTTAGGCACTGAAGCTTTCTTT.

In nucleotides, the CDR3 is TGCGCCAGCAGCCTGGACAGGGGAGGGACTGAAGCTTTCTTT. Protein product: CASSLDRGGTEAFF. The V call is TRBV4-3, the J call TRBJ1-1; the match to TRBD1 covers 9 bases. The J segment lost 5 bases and the V segment lost 4 bases, leaving 5 bases of the junction unmatched. The CDR3 extends over 14 amino acids. CDR1 LGHNA and CDR2 YSLEER come from the germline V gene.

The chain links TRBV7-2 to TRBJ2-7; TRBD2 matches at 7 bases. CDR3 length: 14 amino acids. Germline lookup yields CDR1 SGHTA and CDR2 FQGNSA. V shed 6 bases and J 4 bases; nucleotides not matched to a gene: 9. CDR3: CASRKAGVDYEQYF. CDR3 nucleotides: TGTGCCAGCAGGAAGGCGGGGGTGGATTACGAGCAGTACTTC. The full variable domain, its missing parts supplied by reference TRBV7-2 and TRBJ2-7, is GAGVSQSPSNKVTEKGKDVELRCDPISGHTALYWYRQSLGQGLEFLIYFQGNSAPDKSGLPSDRFSAERTGGSVSTLTIQRTQQEDSAVYLCASRKAGVDYEQYFGPGTRLTVT.

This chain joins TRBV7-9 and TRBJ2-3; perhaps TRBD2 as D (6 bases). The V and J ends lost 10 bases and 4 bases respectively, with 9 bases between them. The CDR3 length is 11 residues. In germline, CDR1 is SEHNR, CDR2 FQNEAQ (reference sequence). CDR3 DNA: TGTGCCATACTAGCCGCAGATACGCAGTATTTT. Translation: CAILAADTQYF. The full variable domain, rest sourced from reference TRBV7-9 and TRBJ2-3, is DTGVSQNPRHKITKRGQNVTFRCDPISEHNRLYWYRQTLGQGPEFLTYFQNEAQLEKSRLLSDRFSAERPKGSFSTLEIQRTEQGDSAMYLCAILAADTQYFGPGTRLTVL.

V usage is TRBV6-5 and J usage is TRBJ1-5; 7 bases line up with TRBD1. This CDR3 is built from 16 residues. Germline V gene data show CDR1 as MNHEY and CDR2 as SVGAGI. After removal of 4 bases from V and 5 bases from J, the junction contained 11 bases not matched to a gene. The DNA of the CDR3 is TGTGCCAGCAGTTCCGGGACAGCTTCTGGATATCAGCCCCAGCATTTT. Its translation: CASSSGTASGYQPQHF.

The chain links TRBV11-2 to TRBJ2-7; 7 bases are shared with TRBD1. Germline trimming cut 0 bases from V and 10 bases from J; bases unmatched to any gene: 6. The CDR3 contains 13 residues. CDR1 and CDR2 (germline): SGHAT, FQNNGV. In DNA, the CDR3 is TGTGCCAGCAGCTTAGAGAGGGCAGGGGGACAGTACTTC. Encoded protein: CASSLERAGGQYF.

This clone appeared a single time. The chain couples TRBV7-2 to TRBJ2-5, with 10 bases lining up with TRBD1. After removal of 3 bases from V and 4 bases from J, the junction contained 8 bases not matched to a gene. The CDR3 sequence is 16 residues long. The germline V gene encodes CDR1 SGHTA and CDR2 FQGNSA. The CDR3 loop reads CASSLDRGTLAETQYF. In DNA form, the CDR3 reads TGTGCCAGCAGCTTGGACAGGGGGACATTGGCAGAGACCCAGTACTTC.

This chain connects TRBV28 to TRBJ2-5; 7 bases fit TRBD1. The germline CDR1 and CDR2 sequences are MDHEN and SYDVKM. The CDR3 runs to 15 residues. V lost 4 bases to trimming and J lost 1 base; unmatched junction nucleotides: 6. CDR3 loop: CASSSITGVQETQYF. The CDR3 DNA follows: TGTGCCAGCAGTTCCATAACAGGGGTCCAAGAGACCCAGTACTTC.

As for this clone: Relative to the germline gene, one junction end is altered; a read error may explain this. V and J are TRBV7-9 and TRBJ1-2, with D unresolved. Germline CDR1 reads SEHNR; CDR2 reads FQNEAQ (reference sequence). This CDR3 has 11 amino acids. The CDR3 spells CASSFNRGLHF. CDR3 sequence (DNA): TGTGCCAGCAGCTTTAATCGTGGCTTACACTTC. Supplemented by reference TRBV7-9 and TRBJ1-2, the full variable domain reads DTGVSQNPRHKITKRGQNVTFRCDPISEHNRLYWYRQTLGQGPEFLTYFQNEAQLEKSRLLSDRFSAERPKGSFSTLEIQRTEQGDSAMYLCASSFNRGLHFGSGTRLTVV.

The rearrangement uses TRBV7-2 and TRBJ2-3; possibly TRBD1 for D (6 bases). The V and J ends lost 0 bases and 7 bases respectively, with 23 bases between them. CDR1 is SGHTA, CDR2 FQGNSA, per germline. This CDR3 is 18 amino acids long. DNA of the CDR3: TGTGCCAGCAGCTTAGCCCCTGGACAGCTCTCTTCTCGAAATACGCAGTATTTT. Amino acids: CASSLAPGQLSSRNTQYF.

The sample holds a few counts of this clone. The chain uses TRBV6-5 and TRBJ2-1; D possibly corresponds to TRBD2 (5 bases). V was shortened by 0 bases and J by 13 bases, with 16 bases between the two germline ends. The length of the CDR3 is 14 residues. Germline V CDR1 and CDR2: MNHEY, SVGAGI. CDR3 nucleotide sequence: TGTGCCAGCAGTTACTCGTCAGGCGGACGGACTCAGTTCTTC. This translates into CASSYSSGGRTQFF.

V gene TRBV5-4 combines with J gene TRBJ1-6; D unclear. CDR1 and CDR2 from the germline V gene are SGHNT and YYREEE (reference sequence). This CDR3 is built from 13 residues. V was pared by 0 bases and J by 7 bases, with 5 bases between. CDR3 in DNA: TGTGCCAGCAGCTTGGAGGGAAATTCACCCCTCCACTTT. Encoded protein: CASSLEGNSPLHF.

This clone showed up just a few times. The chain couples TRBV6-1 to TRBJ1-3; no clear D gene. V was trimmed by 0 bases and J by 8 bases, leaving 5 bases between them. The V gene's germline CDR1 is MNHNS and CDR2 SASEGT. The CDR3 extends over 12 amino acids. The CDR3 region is CASSEAGDTIYF. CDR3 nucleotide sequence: TGTGCCAGCAGTGAAGCGGGTGACACCATATATTTT.

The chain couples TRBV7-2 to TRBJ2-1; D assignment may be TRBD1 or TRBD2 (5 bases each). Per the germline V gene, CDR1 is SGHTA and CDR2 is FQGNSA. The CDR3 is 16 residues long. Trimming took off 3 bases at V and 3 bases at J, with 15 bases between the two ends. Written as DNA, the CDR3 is TGTGCCAGCAGCTTTGCCGGGACGGTCTTCTACAATGAGCAGTTCTTC. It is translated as CASSFAGTVFYNEQFF.

The CDR3 nucleotides read TGCGCCAGCAGTGAACAGGGGAAGAACACTGAAGCTTTCTTT. Protein product: CASSEQGKNTEAFF. The genes are TRBV4-3 and TRBJ1-1; 7 bases fit TRBD1. J lost 1 base, V lost 6 bases, and 5 bases had no gene match. The CDR3 has 14 amino acids. From germline, CDR1 is LGHNA and CDR2 YSLEER.

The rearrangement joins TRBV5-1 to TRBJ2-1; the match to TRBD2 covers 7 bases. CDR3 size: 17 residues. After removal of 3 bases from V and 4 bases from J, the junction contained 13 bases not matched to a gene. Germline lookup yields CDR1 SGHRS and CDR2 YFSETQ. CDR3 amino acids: CASSSKSGLGQYNEQFF. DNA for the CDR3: TGCGCCAGCAGCTCCAAATCCGGACTAGGGCAATACAATGAGCAGTTCTTC.

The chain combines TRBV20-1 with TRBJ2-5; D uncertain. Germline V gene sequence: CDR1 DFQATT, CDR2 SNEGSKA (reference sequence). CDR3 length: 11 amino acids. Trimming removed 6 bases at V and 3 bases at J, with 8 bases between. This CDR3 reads CSAGPEETQYF. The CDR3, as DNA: TGCAGTGCGGGCCCGGAAGAGACCCAGTACTTC.

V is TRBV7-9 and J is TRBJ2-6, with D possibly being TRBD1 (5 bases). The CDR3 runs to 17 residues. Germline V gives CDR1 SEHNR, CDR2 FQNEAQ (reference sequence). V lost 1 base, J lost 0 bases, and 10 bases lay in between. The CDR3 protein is CASSLVVTGSGANVLTF. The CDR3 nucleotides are TGTGCCAGCAGCTTAGTGGTAACAGGCTCTGGGGCCAACGTCCTGACTTTC.

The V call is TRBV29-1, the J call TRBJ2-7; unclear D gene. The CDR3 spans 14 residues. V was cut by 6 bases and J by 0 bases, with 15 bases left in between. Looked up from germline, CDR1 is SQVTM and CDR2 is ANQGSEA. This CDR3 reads CSVFLTLSSYEQYF. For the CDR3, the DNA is TGCAGCGTCTTCCTGACCCTGAGCTCCTACGAGCAGTACTTC.

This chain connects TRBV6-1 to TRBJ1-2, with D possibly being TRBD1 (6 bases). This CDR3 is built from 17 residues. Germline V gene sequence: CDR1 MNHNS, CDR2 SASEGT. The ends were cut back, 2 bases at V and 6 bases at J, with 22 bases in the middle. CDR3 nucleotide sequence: TGTGCCAGCAGTGAATTCCTATCCCCAGGGAAGGGGGATGGCTACACCTTC. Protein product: CASSEFLSPGKGDGYTF.

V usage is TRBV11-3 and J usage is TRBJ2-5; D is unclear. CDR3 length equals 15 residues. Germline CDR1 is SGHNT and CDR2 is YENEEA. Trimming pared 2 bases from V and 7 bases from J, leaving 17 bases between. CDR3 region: CASSLSVGPWGTQYF. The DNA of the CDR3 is TGTGCCAGCAGCTTATCCGTAGGGCCTTGGGGGACCCAGTACTTC.

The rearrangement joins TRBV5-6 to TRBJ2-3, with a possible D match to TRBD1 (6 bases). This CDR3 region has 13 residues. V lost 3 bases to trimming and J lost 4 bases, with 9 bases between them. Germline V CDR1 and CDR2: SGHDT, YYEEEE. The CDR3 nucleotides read TGTGCCAGCAGCTCCAGGGGCCCAGATACGCAGTATTTT. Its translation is CASSSRGPDTQYF.

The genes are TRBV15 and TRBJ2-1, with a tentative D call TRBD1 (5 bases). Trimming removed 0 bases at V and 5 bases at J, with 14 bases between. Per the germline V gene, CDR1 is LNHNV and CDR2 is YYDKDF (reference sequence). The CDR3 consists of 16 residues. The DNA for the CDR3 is TGTGCCACCAGCAGAGATCCAGCCCCAGGGAACAATGAGCAGTTCTTC. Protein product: CATSRDPAPGNNEQFF. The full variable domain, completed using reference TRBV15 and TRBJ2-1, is DAMVIQNPRYQVTQFGKPVTLSCSQTLNHNVMYWYQQKSSQAPKLLFHYYDKDFNNEADTPDNFQSRRPNTSFCFLDIRSPGLGDTAMYLCATSRDPAPGNNEQFFGPGTRLTVL.